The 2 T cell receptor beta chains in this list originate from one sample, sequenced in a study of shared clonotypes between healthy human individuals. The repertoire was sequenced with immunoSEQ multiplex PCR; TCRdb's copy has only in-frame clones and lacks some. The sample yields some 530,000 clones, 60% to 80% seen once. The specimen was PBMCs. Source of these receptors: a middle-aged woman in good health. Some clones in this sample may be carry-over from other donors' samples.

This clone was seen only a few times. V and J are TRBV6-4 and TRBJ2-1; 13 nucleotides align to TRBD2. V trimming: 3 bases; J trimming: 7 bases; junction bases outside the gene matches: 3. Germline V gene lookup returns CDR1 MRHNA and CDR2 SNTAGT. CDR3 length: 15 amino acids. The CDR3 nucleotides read TGTGCCAGCAGTGATTTGACTAGCGGGAGGAATGAGCAGTTCTTC. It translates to CASSDLTSGRNEQFF.

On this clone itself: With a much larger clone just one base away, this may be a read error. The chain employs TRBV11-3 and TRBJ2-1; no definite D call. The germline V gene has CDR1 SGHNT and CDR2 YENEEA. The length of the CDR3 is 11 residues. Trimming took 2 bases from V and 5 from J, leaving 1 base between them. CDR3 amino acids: CASSLNNEQFF. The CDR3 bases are TGTGCCAGCAGCTTAAACAATGAGCAGTTCTTC.